Shown below are 11 T cell receptor beta chains from a single sample sequenced in a study of cytomegalovirus exposure and HLA in healthy donors. Profiled with immunoSEQ multiplex PCR; TCRdb holds only in-frame clones, not every one. There are roughly 330,000 clones in the sample; about 85% occur only once, and approximately 1.2% lies in the top ten. The sample comprised PBMCs. Receptor source: a young woman in good health and CMV-seropositive.

V is TRBV27 and J is TRBJ2-3; perhaps TRBD1 as D (5 bases). V lost 5 bases, J lost 0 bases, and 12 bases lay in between. CDR1 is MNHEY, CDR2 SMNVEV, per germline (reference sequence). The CDR3 is 15 residues long. CDR3 loop: CASSPRHRSTDTQYF. CDR3 DNA sequence: TGTGCCAGCAGTCCCCGACACAGGAGCACAGATACGCAGTATTTT.

The chain links TRBV19 to TRBJ2-3; a weak D match, TRBD1 (6 bases). The CDR3 runs to 15 residues. With 4 bases removed from V and 2 bases from J, the gap between germline ends came to 13 bases. The germline CDR1 and CDR2 sequences are LNHDA and SQIVND (reference sequence). The DNA of the CDR3 is TGTGCCAGTAGTACCCTGGGGGCAACCACAGATACGCAGTATTTT. Protein: CASSTLGATTDTQYF. The full variable domain, its missing parts supplied by reference TRBV19 and TRBJ2-3, is DGGITQSPKYLFRKEGQNVTLSCEQNLNHDAMYWYRQDPGQGLRLIYYSQIVNDFQKGDIAEGYSVSREKKESFPLTVTSAQKNPTAFYLCASSTLGATTDTQYFGPGTRLTVL.

Only one count was recorded for this clone. Other DNA sequences in this sample translate to the same CDR3. This rearrangement joins TRBV5-6 to TRBJ1-5; no definite D call. Germline CDR1 is SGHDT and CDR2 is YYEEEE. The CDR3 loop spans 14 amino acids. V shed 0 bases and J shed 1 base, with 5 bases lying between them. CDR3 nucleotide sequence: TGTGCCAGCAGCTTGGTTGGCAGCAATCAGCCCCAGCATTTT. It yields the protein CASSLVGSNQPQHF.

The V gene is TRBV29-1, the J gene TRBJ2-7; perhaps TRBD1 as D (5 bases). Between the trimmed V and J ends, which lost 1 base and 3 bases, there was a span of 7 bases. Germline V lookup: CDR1 SQVTM, CDR2 ANQGSEA. CDR3 length: 12 amino acids. The CDR3 reads CSVEAGLYEQYF. The CDR3 region has the DNA TGCAGCGTTGAAGCAGGGCTCTACGAGCAGTACTTC.

The gene calls are TRBV5-1 and TRBJ2-7, with 13 bases fitting TRBD2. CDR1 SGHRS and CDR2 YFSETQ come from the germline V gene. V shed 4 bases, J shed 0 bases, and the junction held 16 bases outside the gene matches. The CDR3 totals 20 residues. In DNA form, the CDR3 reads TGCGCCAGCAGCGCTGGACGGGCAGGGACTAGCGGGACCTTCTCCTACGAGCAGTACTTC. Protein sequence: CASSAGRAGTSGTFSYEQYF. The complete variable domain, with remaining parts taken from reference TRBV5-1 and TRBJ2-7, reads KAGVTQTPRYLIKTRGQQVTLSCSPISGHRSVSWYQQTPGQGLQFLFEYFSETQRNKGNFPGRFSGRQFSNSRSEMNVSTLELGDSALYLCASSAGRAGTSGTFSYEQYFGPGTRLTVT.

This chain joins TRBV13 and TRBJ1-2; D gene unclear. Germline V gene sequence: CDR1 PRHDT, CDR2 FYEKMQ (reference sequence). The CDR3 is 14 residues long. V lost 2 bases and J lost 4, with 11 bases in between. The CDR3 DNA sequence: TGTGCCAGCAGCTTAAGGGAGAGGAGCTATGGCTACACCTTC. It specifies CASSLRERSYGYTF.

V usage is TRBV2 and J usage is TRBJ1-2; TRBD1 is a possible D gene (5 bases). Germline assignment: CDR1 SNHLY and CDR2 FYNNEI. CDR3 size: 14 residues. V gave up 8 bases and J gave up 1 base, with 14 bases separating them. CDR3 DNA: TGTGCCAGCTTCACCGGGCAGGGTAACTATGGCTACACCTTC. This gives the protein CASFTGQGNYGYTF.

The chain uses TRBV6-5 and TRBJ2-7; TRBD2 is a possible D gene (5 bases). In germline, CDR1 is MNHEY, CDR2 SVGAGI. This CDR3 has 15 residues. V was clipped by 2 bases and J by 3 bases, with 14 bases between them. The CDR3: CASSYGGSEIYEQYF. DNA for the CDR3: TGTGCCAGCAGTTACGGAGGATCCGAAATCTACGAGCAGTACTTC.

The genes are TRBV15 and TRBJ2-6; possibly TRBD1 for D (6 bases). Trimming shortened V by 10 bases and J by 0 bases, and 16 bases separated the two germline ends. The CDR3 is 16 residues long. Germline-derived CDR1 and CDR2 are LNHNV and YYDKDF (reference sequence). CDR3 sequence (DNA): TGTGCCAGAAAGGACAGACAAAGCTCTGGGGCCAACGTCCTGACTTTC. Translation gives CARKDRQSSGANVLTF.

The chain has TRBV28 and TRBJ1-1, with no clear D. Germline CDR1 is MDHEN and CDR2 is SYDVKM. The V end was cut by 3 bases, the J end by 0 bases, with 8 bases between. The CDR3 contains 14 residues. The CDR3 nucleotides read TGTGCCAGCAGTTTCCCGAATCTGAACACTGAAGCTTTCTTT. Its protein product is CASSFPNLNTEAFF.

The chain joins TRBV5-1 to TRBJ1-6; D not resolved. The CDR3 has 18 amino acids. Trimming cost V 0 bases and J 4 bases, with 17 bases left between them. Germline assignment: CDR1 SGHRS and CDR2 YFSETQ. CDR3 coding DNA: TGCGCCAGCAGCTTGGCCAAGCAGGCGGATATATATAATTCACCCCTCCACTTT. It specifies CASSLAKQADIYNSPLHF.